Sequencing of this T cell receptor beta chain was carried out in a study of blood T cell repertoires in COVID-19. Study overall: The study drew acute and convalescent COVID-19 samples from the United States, Italy and Spain. Nucleic acid was either cDNA or gDNA, and it came from T cells, B-cell-depleted T cells, or PBMCs.

Study processing details: Scientists estimated how many nucleated cells there were by amplifying reference gene primers. Here immunoSEQ multiplex PCR was the method, and the copy in TCRdb shows in-frame clones only, minus some. The V and J calls and clone size come from that table; D and trimming were worked out from the DNA. The profile shows some 190,000 clones, around 80% of them singletons. The J segment lost 5 bases and the V segment lost 3 bases, leaving 7 bases of the junction unmatched. This CDR3 comprises 14 residues. Germline CDR1 reads SGHRS; CDR2 reads YFSETQ. The J gene is TRBJ1-2, the V gene TRBV5-1; 7 bases align to TRBD1. This TCR came from a woman in her forties or fifties with acute or convalescent COVID-19. Material for sequencing was peripheral blood. CDR3 in amino acids: CASSSGQERYGYTF. CDR3 DNA: TGCGCCAGCAGCTCTGGACAGGAGCGATATGGCTACACCTTC.